This T cell receptor (beta chain) was sequenced for a study of shared clonotypes between healthy human individuals. Points from the study as a whole: Compared with memory subsets, naive subsets generally had larger estimated richness. When compared with the clonotypes that were shared by all four sorted-subset donors, the non-shared clonotypes turned out to have lower generation probabilities.

Looked up from germline, CDR1 is MRHNA and CDR2 is SNTAGT. CDR3 size: 15 residues. V lost 0 bases and J 3 bases, leaving 12 bases between the germline ends. As to this clone: Its antigen remains unidentified.

A deep-level run was used for the assay. Assay: immunoSEQ multiplex PCR; the TCRdb copy retains only in-frame clones and omits some. The sample contains about 1 million clones, approximately 70% of which appear only once. None of the donors, who were healthy HIV-negative adults, had recently had acute infections or vaccinations. The sequence was collected from a man younger than 35 in good health. This chain links TRBV6-4 with TRBJ2-7; maybe TRBD1 (5 bases). The specimen was memory CD4+ T cells sorted from blood. The subset is: CD45RA-negative fraction. The CDR3 bases are TGTGCCAGCAGTGACTCGACCAGGGCAGGCTACGAGCAGTACTTC. It specifies CASSDSTRAGYEQYF.